This T cell receptor (beta chain) was recorded in a study of somatic mutations in cytotoxic T cells in rheumatoid arthritis. In the study overall: Immediately following diagnosis and ahead of any treatment, patient blood (almost 31 ml EDTA) was drawn. Collection of follow-up samples took place during immunosuppressive therapy such as methotrexate, hydroxychloroquine and sulfasalazine.

The CDR3 totals 16 residues. Trimming shortened V by 0 bases and J by 0 bases, and 10 bases separated the two germline ends. The germline CDR1 and CDR2 sequences are MRHNA and SNTAGT. Findings and caveats of the study: Some patients, about an eighth of the roughly 65, had a largest CD8+ clone that exceeded 20% of CD8+ cells. CD8+ T cells showed clonality that did not differ significantly between patients with rheumatoid arthritis and age-matched healthy controls.

Remarks on this clone: As yet, its antigen is unknown.

Clones were read by immunoSEQ multiplex PCR, and TCRdb kept only the in-frame ones, dropping some. Among around 6,000 clones listed, approximately 75% were seen once. Sequencing used CD8+ T cells sorted from blood, obtained at a follow-up visit. The clonotype comes from a woman in her 70s with rheumatoid arthritis. This chain uses TRBV6-4 with TRBJ2-3; D gene uncertain. CDR3 nucleotides: TGTGCCAGCAGTGACTCGCGTGGTGGAAGCACAGATACGCAGTATTTT. Translating gives CASSDSRGGSTDTQYF.